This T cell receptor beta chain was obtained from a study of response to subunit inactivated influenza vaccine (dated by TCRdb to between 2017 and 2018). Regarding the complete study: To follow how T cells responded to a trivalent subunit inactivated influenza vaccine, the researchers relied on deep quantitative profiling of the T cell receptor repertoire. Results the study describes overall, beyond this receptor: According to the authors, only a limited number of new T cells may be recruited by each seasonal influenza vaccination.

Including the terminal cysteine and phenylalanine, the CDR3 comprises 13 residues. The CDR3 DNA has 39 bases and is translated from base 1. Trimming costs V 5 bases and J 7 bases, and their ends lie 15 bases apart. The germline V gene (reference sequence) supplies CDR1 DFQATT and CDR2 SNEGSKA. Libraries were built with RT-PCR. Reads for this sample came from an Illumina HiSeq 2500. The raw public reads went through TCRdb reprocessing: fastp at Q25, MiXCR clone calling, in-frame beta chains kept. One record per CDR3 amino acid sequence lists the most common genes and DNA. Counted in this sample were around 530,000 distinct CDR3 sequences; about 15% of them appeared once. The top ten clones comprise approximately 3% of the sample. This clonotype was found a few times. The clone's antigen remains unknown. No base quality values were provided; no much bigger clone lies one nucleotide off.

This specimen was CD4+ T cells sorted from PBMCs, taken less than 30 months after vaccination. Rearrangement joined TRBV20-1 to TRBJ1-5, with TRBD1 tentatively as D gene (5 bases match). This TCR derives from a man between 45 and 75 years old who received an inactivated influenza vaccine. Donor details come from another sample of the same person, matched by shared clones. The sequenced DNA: TGCAGTGCTGGTGGCCTCGAGGGGCAGCCCCAGCATTTT. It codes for CSAGGLEGQPQHF.